The 19 T cell receptor beta chains in this list originate from one sample, sequenced in a study of blood T cells in healthy people across ages (dated by TCRdb to about 2015). Library preparation used 5' RACE. The sequencer listed for this sample is Illumina HiSeq 2500. A second PCR of about 6 to 11 cycles was performed with a sample-barcoded 5' primer and a J-beta primer mix. TCRdb's own reprocessing of the public reads used fastp at Q25 and MiXCR and kept productive beta chains. Under each unique CDR3 protein, matching rows form one entry showing the most common genes and DNA. The sample table shows about 700,000 distinct CDR3 sequences, and approximately 31% are seen once. The ten largest clones take up approximately 15% of the sample. Sequenced material: blood. These receptors were obtained from an elderly woman in good health. Donor details come from another sample of the same person, matched by shared clones.

On this clonotype: A read error is possible here, since a much larger clone lies one base away. The CDR3 loop reads CASSSPIRDKQYF. CDR3 coding DNA: TGTGCCAGCAGCTCCCCCATCCGGGACAAGCAGTACTTC. The gene calls are TRBV6-2 or TRBV6-3 and TRBJ2-5; TRBD1 might be the D (6 bases). V lost 6 bases and J lost 11, with 19 bases in between. Germline V gives CDR1 MNHEY, CDR2 SVGEGT. The CDR3 is 13 residues long.

This clonotype was observed many times. The V gene is TRBV9, the J gene TRBJ2-6; the match to TRBD1 covers 7 bases. Germline assignment: CDR1 SGDLS and CDR2 YYNGEE. V was clipped by 3 bases and J by 3 bases; unmatched bases: 3. The CDR3 runs 15 residues. CDR3 nucleotides: TGTGCCAGCAGCGGGGGGACAGATGGGGCCAACGTCCTGACTTTC. The encoded protein is CASSGGTDGANVLTF.

This clonotype was picked up many times. The rearrangement joins TRBV7-9 to TRBJ1-1; D not certain. The CDR3 loop spans 13 amino acids. Trimming took off 5 bases at V and 6 bases at J, with 13 bases between the two ends. Germline loops: CDR1 SEHNR, CDR2 FQNEAQ (reference sequence). In DNA form, the CDR3 reads TGTGCCAGCAGCCCATCCCTAAATTCTGAAGCTTTCTTT. It yields the protein CASSPSLNSEAFF.

This clonotype was recorded many times. This chain connects TRBV7-8 to TRBJ2-5; TRBD2 matches 7 bases. Germline values: CDR1 SGHVS, CDR2 FQNEAQ. The CDR3 covers 17 residues. The V segment lost 5 bases and the J segment 1 base; nucleotides outside the gene matches: 13. The CDR3 loop is CASSHTRRGSIQETQYF. The CDR3 coding sequence is TGTGCCAGCAGCCATACCCGGCGGGGGAGCATCCAAGAGACCCAGTACTTC.

Concerning this clonotype: The germline gene is not matched at one end of the junction; a read error may be the cause. The chain links TRBV6-6 to TRBJ1-4; D is ambiguous. Per the germline V gene, CDR1 is MNHNY and CDR2 is SVGAGI (reference sequence). The CDR3 extends over 13 amino acids. CDR3 residues: CAGSYSGNEKLFF. CDR3 DNA: TGTGCCGGCAGTTACAGCGGTAATGAAAAACTGTTTTTT.

This clonotype was detected only a few times. This rearrangement joins TRBV3-1 to TRBJ2-3; 8 positions match TRBD1. With V trimmed by 8 bases and J by 8 bases, 3 bases remained unmatched. This CDR3 spans 11 amino acids. Germline V gene data show CDR1 as LGHDT and CDR2 as YNNKEL (reference sequence). CDR3 residues: CASGTGLTQYF. The CDR3 DNA is TGTGCCAGCGGGACAGGCCTTACGCAGTATTTT.

On this clonotype: The CDR3 end shows no conserved phenylalanine or tryptophan, and so a read error is likely. The chain combines TRBV29-1 with TRBJ2-1, with D possibly TRBD2 on 7 matching bases. CDR1 and CDR2 from the germline V gene are SQVTM and ANQGSEA. CDR3 length equals 13 residues. The CDR3 nucleotides read TGCGGCGTTGCGAGGGGGGGCTACAATGAGCAGTTCGTC. As protein: CGVARGGYNEQFV.

This clonotype was seen at least ten times. The genes are TRBV20-1 and TRBJ2-5; 8 bases agree with TRBD2. The germline V gene has CDR1 DFQATT and CDR2 SNEGSKA (reference sequence). Trimming at V came to 3 bases and at J to 4 bases, leaving 4 bases not matched to a gene. There are 13 residues in the CDR3. This chain's CDR3 is CSASGGAGETQYF. CDR3 bases: TGCAGTGCTAGCGGGGGGGCCGGAGAGACCCAGTACTTC.

CDR3 nucleotide sequence: TGTGCCAGCGGCAAGGGGGAGAACTATGGCTACACCTTC. It codes for CASGKGENYGYTF. V usage is TRBV2 and J usage is TRBJ1-2; possible D gene TRBD1, 6 bases. The length of the CDR3 is 13 residues. Trimming removed 8 bases at V and 2 bases at J, with 12 bases between. Germline loops: CDR1 SNHLY, CDR2 FYNNEI.

The chain joins TRBV5-1 to TRBJ1-1, with unresolved D. The V gene lost 0 bases and the J gene lost 3 bases, with 12 bases spanning the gap. The CDR3 covers 15 residues. CDR1 is SGHRS and CDR2 is YFSETQ in the germline V gene. CDR3 sequence (DNA): TGCGCCAGCAGCTTGGTACGGCAGATGGACACTGAAGCTTTCTTT. Protein: CASSLVRQMDTEAFF.

The sample holds many counts of this clonotype. The V and J genes are TRBV5-1 and TRBJ2-7; D tentatively reads TRBD1 or TRBD2 (5 bases each). Germline loops: CDR1 SGHRS, CDR2 YFSETQ. Trimming shortened V by 0 bases and J by 7 bases, and 17 bases separated the two germline ends. The CDR3 consists of 15 residues. The CDR3 spells CASSLVPGTGEEQYF. The CDR3 nucleotides are TGCGCCAGCAGCTTGGTTCCGGGGACCGGGGAGGAGCAGTACTTC.

Concerning this clonotype itself: A read error may explain this, as a much larger clone is one base away. The chain joins TRBV27 to TRBJ1-5; TRBD1 agrees at 7 bases. Germline CDR1 is MNHEY and CDR2 is SMNVEV (reference sequence). The CDR3 runs to 15 residues. This chain's CDR3 is CASSPLTGSNQPRHF. The CDR3 DNA sequence: TGTGCCAGCAGTCCCCTGACAGGGTCCAATCAGCCCCGGCATTTT.

This clonotype was found a few times. The V call is TRBV4-1, the J call TRBJ1-3, with D hard to call. The length of the CDR3 is 15 residues. The V end was cut by 1 base, the J end by 0 bases, with 7 bases between. Germline CDR1 is MGHRA and CDR2 is YSYEKL. CDR3 DNA: TGCGCCAGCAGCCAAGGACGGAGCTCTGGAAACACCATATATTTT. This codes for CASSQGRSSGNTIYF.

This clonotype was observed many times. The chain joins TRBV20-1 to TRBJ1-2, with TRBD1 identical over 9 bases. The CDR3 is made up of 16 amino acids. V dropped 2 bases and J dropped 4; count of bases not matched to a gene: 11. Per germline, CDR1 DFQATT and CDR2 SNEGSKA (reference sequence). CDR3 protein: CSARKGPGTGSYGYTF. In DNA, the CDR3 is TGCAGTGCTAGAAAGGGTCCCGGGACAGGGAGCTATGGCTACACCTTC.

This clonotype appeared many times. The chain carries TRBV11-2 and TRBJ1-2, with no clear D. V was pared by 0 bases and J by 5 bases, with 10 bases between. CDR1 is SGHAT and CDR2 is FQNNGV in the germline V gene. This CDR3 has 14 amino acids. CDR3 loop: CASSLDSSSYGYTF. The CDR3 nucleotides are TGTGCCAGCAGCTTAGATTCTTCTTCATATGGCTACACCTTC.

In this sample, this clonotype turned up many times. The rearrangement joins TRBV11-2 to TRBJ2-1; D is unresolved. V gave up 5 bases and J gave up 9 bases, with 14 bases separating them. The CDR3 spans 13 residues. Germline CDR1 and CDR2: SGHAT and FQNNGV. The CDR3 region has the DNA TGTGCCAGCAGCCCCGGGTGGCGGAGTGAGCAGTTCTTC. It encodes CASSPGWRSEQFF.

This clonotype was counted ten times or more. The rearrangement links TRBV21-1 to TRBJ2-3; whether TRBD2, the table's D call, matches the DNA was not checked. TRBV21-1 is a pseudogene. This CDR3 comprises 17 residues. Written as DNA, the CDR3 is TGTGCCAGCAGCAAAAGAAAGAAGCGGGGGGGCGCAGATACGCAGTATTTT. Protein: CASSKRKKRGGADTQYF.

The chain carries TRBV25-1 and TRBJ1-2; possibly TRBD1 for D (5 bases). The V end was cut by 4 bases, the J end by 6 bases, with 18 bases between. The CDR3 contains 15 residues. Germline V gene lookup returns CDR1 MGHDK and CDR2 SYGVNS. The chain's CDR3 is CASSGGPTFRDGYTF. The CDR3, as DNA: TGTGCCAGCAGTGGGGGACCGACTTTTAGGGATGGCTACACCTTC.

This clonotype came up a few times. A read error is possible here, since a much larger clone lies one base away. The chain links TRBV9 to TRBJ2-3, with D perhaps TRBD2 (5 bases). Germline loops: CDR1 SGDLS, CDR2 YYNGEE. The CDR3 length is 18 residues. V was trimmed by 0 bases and J by 4 bases, leaving 21 bases between them. The CDR3 spells CASSVEGLGTRESDTQYF. The CDR3 nucleotides read TGTGCCAGCAGCGTAGAAGGGTTGGGTACGAGGGAATCAGATACGCAGTATTTT.